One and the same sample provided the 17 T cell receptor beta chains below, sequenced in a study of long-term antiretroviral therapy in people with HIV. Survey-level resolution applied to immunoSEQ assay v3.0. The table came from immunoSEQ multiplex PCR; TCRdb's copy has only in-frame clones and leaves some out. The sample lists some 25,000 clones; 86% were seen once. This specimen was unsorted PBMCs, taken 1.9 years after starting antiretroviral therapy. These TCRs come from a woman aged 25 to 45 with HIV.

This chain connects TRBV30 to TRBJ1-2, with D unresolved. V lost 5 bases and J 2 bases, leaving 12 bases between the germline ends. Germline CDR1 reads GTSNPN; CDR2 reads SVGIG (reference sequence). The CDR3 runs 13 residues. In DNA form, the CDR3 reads TGTGCCTGGGGCCTAATAGTAAACTATGGCTACACCTTC. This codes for CAWGLIVNYGYTF.

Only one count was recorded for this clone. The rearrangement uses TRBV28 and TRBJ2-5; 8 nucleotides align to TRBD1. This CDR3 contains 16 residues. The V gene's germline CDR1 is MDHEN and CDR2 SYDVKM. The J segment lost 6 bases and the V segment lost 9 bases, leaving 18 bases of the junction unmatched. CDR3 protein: CARRFSRGRGWKTQYF. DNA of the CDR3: TGTGCCAGGAGATTTTCCAGGGGGCGTGGGTGGAAGACCCAGTACTTC.

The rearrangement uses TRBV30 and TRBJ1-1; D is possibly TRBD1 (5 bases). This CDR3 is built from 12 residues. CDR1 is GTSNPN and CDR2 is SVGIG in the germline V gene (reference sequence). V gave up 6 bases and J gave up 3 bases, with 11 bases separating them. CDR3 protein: CACQGWDTEAFF. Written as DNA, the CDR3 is TGTGCCTGTCAGGGATGGGACACTGAAGCTTTCTTT.

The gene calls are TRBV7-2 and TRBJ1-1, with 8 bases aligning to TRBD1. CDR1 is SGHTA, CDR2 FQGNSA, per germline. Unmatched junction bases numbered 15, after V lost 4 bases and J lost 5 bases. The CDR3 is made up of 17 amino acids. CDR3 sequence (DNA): TGTGCCAGCAGCTCGGACAGGGACATGGTAGTTAGGACTGAAGCTTTCTTT. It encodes CASSSDRDMVVRTEAFF.

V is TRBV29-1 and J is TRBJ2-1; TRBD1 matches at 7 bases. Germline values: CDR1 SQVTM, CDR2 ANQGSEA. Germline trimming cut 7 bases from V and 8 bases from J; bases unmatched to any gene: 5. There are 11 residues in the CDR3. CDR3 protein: CSAARGHEQFF. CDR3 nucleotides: TGCAGCGCCGCGAGGGGGCATGAGCAGTTCTTC.

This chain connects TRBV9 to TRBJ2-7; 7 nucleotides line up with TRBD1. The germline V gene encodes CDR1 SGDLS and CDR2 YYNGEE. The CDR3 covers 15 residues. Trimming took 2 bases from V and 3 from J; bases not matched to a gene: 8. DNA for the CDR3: TGTGCCAGCAGCGTTGGGGACAGCCAGTACTACGAGCAGTACTTC. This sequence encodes CASSVGDSQYYEQYF.

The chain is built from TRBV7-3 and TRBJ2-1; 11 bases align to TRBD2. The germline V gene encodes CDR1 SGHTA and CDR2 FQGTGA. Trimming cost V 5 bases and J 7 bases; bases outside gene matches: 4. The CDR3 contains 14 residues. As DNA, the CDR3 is TGTGCCAGCAGCGGGGGACTAGCGGCGAATGAGCAGTTCTTC. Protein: CASSGGLAANEQFF.

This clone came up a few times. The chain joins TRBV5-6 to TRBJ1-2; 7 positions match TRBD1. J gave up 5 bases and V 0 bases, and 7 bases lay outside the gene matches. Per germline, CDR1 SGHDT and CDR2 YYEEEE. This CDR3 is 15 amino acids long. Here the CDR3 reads CASSLVRGGFYGYTF. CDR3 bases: TGTGCCAGCAGCTTGGTCAGGGGGGGCTTTTATGGCTACACCTTC.

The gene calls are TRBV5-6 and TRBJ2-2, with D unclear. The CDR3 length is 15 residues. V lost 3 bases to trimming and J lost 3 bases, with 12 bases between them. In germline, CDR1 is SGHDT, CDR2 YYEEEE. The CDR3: CASSSRALHTGELFF. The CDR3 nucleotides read TGTGCCAGCAGCTCCCGGGCCCTCCACACCGGGGAGCTGTTTTTT. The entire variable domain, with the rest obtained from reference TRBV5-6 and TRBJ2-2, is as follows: DAGVTQSPTHLIKTRGQQVTLRCSPKSGHDTVSWYQQALGQGPQFIFQYYEEEERQRGNFPDRFSGHQFPNYSSELNVNALLLGDSALYLCASSSRALHTGELFFGEGSRLTVL.

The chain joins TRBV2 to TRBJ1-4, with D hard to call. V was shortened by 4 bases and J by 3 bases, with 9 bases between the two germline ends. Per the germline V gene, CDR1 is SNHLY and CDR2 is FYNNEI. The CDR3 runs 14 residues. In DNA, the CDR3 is TGTGCCAGCAGTGGTTGGACGGCTAATGAAAAACTGTTTTTT. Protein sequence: CASSGWTANEKLFF.

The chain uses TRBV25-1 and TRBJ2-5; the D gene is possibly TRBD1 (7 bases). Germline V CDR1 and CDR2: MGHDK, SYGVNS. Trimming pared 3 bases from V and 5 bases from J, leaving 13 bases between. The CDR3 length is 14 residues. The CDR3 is CASSEAGQIETQYF. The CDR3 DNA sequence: TGTGCCAGCAGTGAGGCGGGACAGATCGAGACCCAGTACTTC.

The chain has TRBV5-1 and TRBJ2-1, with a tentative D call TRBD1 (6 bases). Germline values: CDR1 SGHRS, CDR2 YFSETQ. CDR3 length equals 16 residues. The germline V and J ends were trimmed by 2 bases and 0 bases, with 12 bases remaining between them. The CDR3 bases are TGCGCCAGCAGCTTAGGGGACACACTCTCCTACAATGAGCAGTTCTTC. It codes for CASSLGDTLSYNEQFF.

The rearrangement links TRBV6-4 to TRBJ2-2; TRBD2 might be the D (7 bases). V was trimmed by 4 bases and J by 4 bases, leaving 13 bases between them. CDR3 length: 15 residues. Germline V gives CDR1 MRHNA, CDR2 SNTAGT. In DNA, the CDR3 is TGTGCCAGCAGTGCGATTGGGGGGGCCACCGGGGAGCTGTTTTTT. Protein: CASSAIGGATGELFF.

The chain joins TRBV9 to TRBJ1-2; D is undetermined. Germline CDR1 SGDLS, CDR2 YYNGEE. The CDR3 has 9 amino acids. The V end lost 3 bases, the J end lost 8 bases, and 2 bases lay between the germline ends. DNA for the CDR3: TGTGCCAGCAGCGCCGGCTACACCTTC. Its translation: CASSAGYTF.

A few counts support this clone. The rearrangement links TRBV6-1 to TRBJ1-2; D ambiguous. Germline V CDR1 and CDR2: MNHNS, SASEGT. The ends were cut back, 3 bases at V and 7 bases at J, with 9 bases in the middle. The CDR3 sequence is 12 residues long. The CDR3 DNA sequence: TGTGCCAGCAGTGAGAGGGTGTCTGGCTACACCTTC. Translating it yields CASSERVSGYTF.

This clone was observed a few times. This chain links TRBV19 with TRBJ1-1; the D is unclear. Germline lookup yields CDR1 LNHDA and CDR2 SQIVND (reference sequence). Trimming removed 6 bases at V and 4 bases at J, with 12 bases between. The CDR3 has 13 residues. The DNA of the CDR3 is TGTGCCAGTAGGGACCTCCTGCGCACTGAAGCTTTCTTT. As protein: CASRDLLRTEAFF.

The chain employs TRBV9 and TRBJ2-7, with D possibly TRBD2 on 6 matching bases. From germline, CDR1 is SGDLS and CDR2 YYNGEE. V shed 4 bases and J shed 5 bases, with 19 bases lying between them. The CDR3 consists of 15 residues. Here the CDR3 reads CASSPRPGGRDEQYF. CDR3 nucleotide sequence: TGTGCCAGCAGCCCCCGCCCCGGGGGAAGGGACGAGCAGTACTTC.